The subject of this entry is one T cell receptor beta chain. Its antigen is unknown. Stated treatment: some 20 received Ad26.COV2.S at low or high dose, single or two shots; a few received placebo; per-sample allocation not given. Sample collection was performed on day 63 after the first vaccine or placebo injection. Vaccination employed an Ad26 vector expressing the Wuhan-strain SARS-CoV-2 spike. The sample comes from a study of Ad26.COV2.S vaccination and SARS-CoV-2 variants. Study overall: The donor belonged to the COV1001 Ad26.COV2.S trial arm. Once or twice, 56 days apart, Ad26.COV2.S was delivered intramuscularly.

Trimming cost V 6 bases and J 2 bases, with 17 bases left between them. This CDR3 is built from 15 residues. Germline V lookup: CDR1 MNHEY, CDR2 SVGAGI. Generated by immunoSEQ multiplex PCR, the TCRdb table keeps only in-frame clones and is missing some. Altogether 450,000 to 550,000 clones are present, about nine tenths being singletons, with the ten largest covering 1.7%. Study conclusions and caveats: It was vaccine recipients, not placebo recipients, who had the higher spike-specific TCR breadth.

This TCR was sampled from a person between 18 and 60 years old who received the Ad26.COV2.S COVID-19 vaccine or a placebo. The V call is TRBV6-5, the J call TRBJ2-7, with D hard to call. The sample consisted of peripheral blood, taken in a trial of Ad26.COV2.S vaccine versus placebo. The chain's CDR3 is CASSLRTSFPYEQYF. DNA for the CDR3: TGTGCCAGCAGCCTTAGAACCTCGTTTCCCTACGAGCAGTACTTC.